This entry concerns a single TCR beta chain. What it binds is unknown. The data stem from a study of beta chain features in type 1 diabetes. Expressed TCRB transcripts were sequenced because the entire RNA isolate underwent reverse transcription. Profiling relied on immunoSEQ multiplex PCR, and the TCRdb table lists in-frame clones only, not all of them. Among around 250,000 clones listed, roughly 24% were seen once. General study findings and limits: People with Type 1 diabetes carried modestly yet significantly shorter TCRB CDR3s in all four CD4+ subsets.

V lost 6 bases and J lost 13; bases outside the gene matches: 12. The CDR3 has 13 residues. Germline values: CDR1 MNHEY, CDR2 SVGAGI. The rearrangement uses TRBV6-5 and TRBJ2-1, with 7 bases that match TRBD1. This TCR came from a woman aged 25 to 39 with type 1 diabetes. Sequenced sample: naive CD4+ T cells from blood. CDR3 sequence reads: CASSQGTAFHQFF. DNA of the CDR3: TGTGCCAGCAGCCAAGGGACAGCCTTCCATCAGTTCTTC.